The 25 T cell receptor beta chains given below trace back to one sample, sequenced in a study of T cells in Graves' hyperthyroidism and ophthalmopathy. Amplification of TCR beta CDR3 regions was performed using RNA transcripts as template. First-round RT-PCR with HTBI primers amplified the TCR CDR3 region. TCRdb fed the multiplex PCR reads into MiXCR, producing one record per CDR3 protein. The table records roughly 510,000 distinct CDR3 sequences, roughly 20% of them present only once. The sample taken for sequencing was blood. All receptors derive from a man between 18 and 35 years old with Graves' hyperthyroidism.

This clonotype has at least ten counts. The chain has TRBV11-2 and TRBJ2-7, with 8 bases aligning to TRBD2. The germline V gene encodes CDR1 SGHAT and CDR2 FQNNGV. The J segment lost 3 bases and the V segment lost 0 bases, leaving 7 bases of the junction unmatched. The CDR3 is 16 residues long. CDR3 in amino acids: CASSLDPIAGNYEQYF. The CDR3 DNA reads as TGTGCCAGCAGCTTAGATCCCATAGCGGGGAACTACGAGCAGTACTTC.

CDR3 sequence (DNA): TGTGCCAGCAGCCGGACGACAGGGGTTGGCTACACCTTC. Translating gives CASSRTTGVGYTF. The V and J genes are TRBV11-1 and TRBJ1-2; 8 bases fit TRBD1. CDR3 length equals 13 residues. In germline, CDR1 is SGHAT, CDR2 FQDESV (reference sequence). V dropped 5 bases and J dropped 7; count of bases not matched to a gene: 6.

This clonotype appeared a few times. The chain employs TRBV2 and TRBJ2-2, with D uncertain. CDR1 is SNHLY and CDR2 is FYNNEI in the germline V gene. Trimming cost V 7 bases and J 7 bases, with 4 bases left between them. The CDR3 has 10 residues. The CDR3 reads CASIGGELFF. The CDR3 region has the DNA TGTGCCAGCATCGGCGGGGAGCTGTTTTTT. The variable domain in full, completed from reference TRBV2 and TRBJ2-2, reads EPEVTQTPSHQVTQMGQEVILRCVPISNHLYFYWYRQILGQKVEFLVSFYNNEISEKSEIFDDQFSVERPDGSNFTLKIRSTKLEDSAMYFCASIGGELFFGEGSRLTVL.

The chain couples TRBV12-3 or TRBV12-4 to TRBJ1-3, with TRBD1 matching over 8 bases. The CDR3 loop spans 13 amino acids. V lost 8 bases and J lost 11; bases outside the gene matches: 11. CDR3 coding DNA: TGTGCCAGCGGACCGGACAGGGCTCTCTCCATATATTTT. Protein: CASGPDRALSIYF.

This clonotype was counted at least ten times. The DNA of the CDR3 is TGCAGTGCTAGGAGGGACAGGCCCCTGAACACTGAAGCTTTCTTT. Protein sequence: CSARRDRPLNTEAFF. The chain employs TRBV20-1 and TRBJ1-1; 8 nucleotides line up with TRBD1. The CDR3 loop spans 15 amino acids. The ends lost 3 bases at V and 0 bases at J; junction bases unmatched: 6. Germline V CDR1 and CDR2: DFQATT, SNEGSKA (reference sequence).

This clonotype was detected many times. The rearrangement uses TRBV7-9 and TRBJ2-7, with D perhaps being TRBD1 or TRBD2 (5 bases each). Deletions cut 5 bases from V and 5 bases from J, with 10 bases between. This CDR3 region has 12 residues. Germline V gene lookup returns CDR1 SEHNR and CDR2 FQNEAQ (reference sequence). The CDR3 sequence: CASSQRGDEQYF. CDR3 coding DNA: TGTGCCAGCAGCCAAAGAGGGGACGAGCAGTACTTC.

This clonotype was picked up a small number of times. The chain joins TRBV12-3 or TRBV12-4 to TRBJ2-7; D gene uncertain. V dropped 3 bases and J dropped 7 bases, with 10 bases sitting between them. There are 12 residues in the CDR3. CDR3 nucleotide sequence: TGTGCCAGCAGTTTGGGGAACAGAGAGCAGTACTTC. As protein: CASSLGNREQYF.

There are a few counts of this clonotype. V usage is TRBV10-1 and J usage is TRBJ2-2; perhaps TRBD2 as D (6 bases). CDR1 and CDR2 (germline): WNHNN, SYGVQD (reference sequence). Trimming took 0 bases from V and 7 from J, leaving 9 bases between them. The CDR3 runs 14 residues. CDR3 protein: CASSESLAGGELFF. The DNA for the CDR3 is TGCGCCAGCAGTGAGTCACTAGCTGGCGGGGAGCTGTTTTTT.

There are a few counts of this clonotype. Since a much larger clone is just one base distant, this may be a read error. The chain carries TRBV27 and TRBJ1-1; D uncertain. The CDR3 extends over 13 amino acids. The V gene's germline CDR1 is MNHEY and CDR2 SMNVEV (reference sequence). As DNA, the CDR3 is TGTGCCAGCAGTTTAATGGAGAACACTGAAGCTTGCTTT. This codes for CASSLMENTEACF.

Ten or more counts support this clonotype. This rearrangement joins TRBV6-1 to TRBJ2-5; TRBD1 is a possible D gene (5 bases). Trimming took 0 bases from V and 0 from J, leaving 8 bases between them. From germline, CDR1 is MNHNS and CDR2 SASEGT. The CDR3 length is 15 residues. CDR3 DNA sequence: TGTGCCAGCAGTGAAGCGACAGACTACCAAGAGACCCAGTACTTC. This sequence encodes CASSEATDYQETQYF.

This clonotype occurred many times. The gene calls are TRBV20-1 and TRBJ2-5; TRBD2 matches at 7 bases. This CDR3 has 13 amino acids. CDR1 DFQATT and CDR2 SNEGSKA come from the germline V gene (reference sequence). V lost 5 bases and J lost 3; bases outside the gene matches: 6. CDR3 region: CSADLGGEETQYF. Written as DNA, the CDR3 is TGCAGTGCTGACCTTGGGGGGGAAGAGACCCAGTACTTC.

In its sample, this clonotype was seen many times. The chain has TRBV19 and TRBJ1-2; 7 positions agree with TRBD1. Germline CDR1 LNHDA, CDR2 SQIVND (reference sequence). After removal of 5 bases from V and 5 bases from J, the junction contained 8 bases not matched to a gene. This CDR3 comprises 14 residues. In nucleotides, the CDR3 is TGTGCCAGTAGTTTCTCCGACAGGGTTTATGGCTACACCTTC. It codes for CASSFSDRVYGYTF.

Only a few counts were recorded for this clonotype. The J gene is TRBJ2-2, the V gene TRBV7-3, with D uncertain. Germline CDR1 is SGHTA and CDR2 is FQGTGA. The V end was cut by 4 bases, the J end by 2 bases, with 8 bases between. The CDR3 is made up of 14 amino acids. CDR3 residues: CASSYTSNTGELFF. The CDR3 nucleotides are TGTGCCAGCAGCTACACTTCCAACACCGGGGAGCTGTTTTTT.

This clonotype was seen repeatedly, ten times or more. The V call is TRBV30, the J call TRBJ1-5, with 8 bases that match TRBD1. This CDR3 region has 19 residues. Per the germline V gene, CDR1 is GTSNPN and CDR2 is SVGIG (reference sequence). V trimming: 2 bases; J trimming: 2 bases; junction bases outside the gene matches: 17. The CDR3 nucleotides read TGTGCCTGGAGTCCCCGCTCGACAGGGGAGGGGGCCGGCAATCAGCCCCAGCATTTT. It yields the protein CAWSPRSTGEGAGNQPQHF.

Ten or more counts support this clonotype. CDR3 sequence reads: CASSLEHGGRYEQYF. The CDR3 DNA sequence: TGTGCCAGCAGCTTAGAGCACGGGGGACGGTACGAGCAGTACTTC. This sequence joins TRBV11-2 and TRBJ2-7; maybe TRBD2 (6 bases). CDR3 length: 15 amino acids. V was shortened by 0 bases and J by 4 bases, with 13 bases between the two germline ends. Germline CDR1 SGHAT, CDR2 FQNNGV.

This clonotype was seen many times. The V gene is TRBV5-1, the J gene TRBJ1-1; D gene unclear. The CDR3 has 14 residues. Deletions cut 0 bases from V and 0 bases from J, with 6 bases between. The germline CDR1 and CDR2 sequences are SGHRS and YFSETQ. Here the CDR3 DNA reads TGCGCCAGCAGCTTGGTATCAGTGAACACTGAAGCTTTCTTT. As protein: CASSLVSVNTEAFF.

The chain employs TRBV15 and TRBJ2-7; D is possibly TRBD1 (5 bases). Per the germline V gene, CDR1 is LNHNV and CDR2 is YYDKDF (reference sequence). Trimming stripped 1 base from V and 3 bases from J, with 7 bases between. The CDR3 is 13 amino acids. CDR3 protein: CATSRVDSYEQYF. The CDR3, as DNA: TGTGCCACCAGCAGAGTAGACAGCTACGAGCAGTACTTC.

In this sample, this clonotype turned up many times. The V and J genes are TRBV27 and TRBJ1-2; unclear D gene. Germline V gives CDR1 MNHEY, CDR2 SMNVEV (reference sequence). The CDR3 is 15 residues long. The V and J ends lost 3 bases and 8 bases respectively, with 19 bases between them. CDR3 region: CASSLSSGTAGGYTF. The CDR3 DNA reads as TGTGCCAGCAGTTTGTCGTCGGGAACAGCGGGAGGCTACACCTTC.

This clonotype was observed at least ten times. The chain recombines TRBV28 with TRBJ2-7; TRBD1 agrees at 10 bases. Germline V CDR1 and CDR2: MDHEN, SYDVKM. This CDR3 has 15 residues. V dropped 6 bases and J dropped 0; count of bases not matched to a gene: 5. The CDR3 sequence: CASSLGTGASYEQYF. CDR3 nucleotide sequence: TGTGCCAGCAGCTTGGGGACAGGGGCCTCCTACGAGCAGTACTTC.

This clonotype was observed many times. V gene TRBV2 combines with J gene TRBJ2-7, with TRBD1 identical over 10 bases. The CDR3 contains 16 residues. V lost 4 bases, J lost 0 bases, and 6 bases stayed unmatched. From germline, CDR1 is SNHLY and CDR2 FYNNEI. As DNA, the CDR3 is TGTGCCAGCAGTGGGACAGGGGGTCTCAGCTCCTACGAGCAGTACTTC. Its translation is CASSGTGGLSSYEQYF.

The chain recombines TRBV24-1 with TRBJ1-2; unclear D gene. This CDR3 is 14 amino acids long. V lost 0 bases and J lost 2, with 6 bases in between. Germline CDR1 reads KGHDR; CDR2 reads SFDVKD. The CDR3 spells CATSDLAVNYGYTF. DNA for the CDR3: TGTGCCACCAGTGATTTGGCGGTGAACTATGGCTACACCTTC.

The chain combines TRBV10-3 with TRBJ2-7, with 8 bases matching TRBD2. This CDR3 contains 14 residues. CDR1 and CDR2 from the germline V gene are ENHRY and SYGVKD. Unmatched junction bases numbered 4, after V lost 3 bases and J lost 3 bases. CDR3 region: CAISEIAGSYEQYF. In DNA form, the CDR3 reads TGTGCCATCAGTGAAATAGCGGGAAGCTACGAGCAGTACTTC.

This clonotype was seen many times. The chain links TRBV24-1 to TRBJ2-5; TRBD1 might be the D (6 bases). V lost 4 bases and J lost 1, with 12 bases in between. The germline gives CDR1 KGHDR, CDR2 SFDVKD. The CDR3 has 15 residues. This CDR3 is CATSDPGTSQETQYF. CDR3 coding DNA: TGTGCCACCAGTGACCCCGGGACAAGCCAAGAGACCCAGTACTTC.

This clonotype was counted a few times. The CDR3 loop is CASSALNIQYF. The DNA of the CDR3 is TGTGCCAGCAGTGCCCTAAACATTCAGTACTTC. The genes are TRBV2 and TRBJ2-4, with D hard to call. With 4 bases removed from V and 6 bases from J, the gap between germline ends came to 4 bases. The V gene's germline CDR1 is SNHLY and CDR2 FYNNEI. CDR3 length equals 11 residues.

There are many counts of this clonotype. The chain employs TRBV24-1 and TRBJ2-2; no clear D gene. The ends were cut back, 5 bases at V and 5 bases at J, with 5 bases in the middle. Germline values: CDR1 KGHDR, CDR2 SFDVKD. This CDR3 region has 12 residues. The CDR3 sequence: CATSAPTGELFF. CDR3 sequence (DNA): TGTGCCACCAGTGCCCCTACCGGGGAGCTGTTTTTT.